What follows is one T cell receptor (beta chain) and its context. This clone's antigen is unknown. Base qualities were left out, and no much larger clone turns up one base away. The CDR1 and CDR2 encoded by the germline V gene are MDHEN and SYDVKM. V lost 2 bases and J lost 4 bases; the stretch between them is 17 bases long. There are 16 amino acids in the CDR3, from cysteine to phenylalanine inclusive. Kept here is only the CDR3 DNA, which spans 48 bases and is read in frame from base 1. The data were taken from a study of early T cells in non-severe SARS-CoV-2 infection (dated by TCRdb to the early 2020s). Context from the whole study: Bulk RNA from unsorted whole blood was used for TCR sequencing, so alpha and beta chains could not be paired.

Libraries were prepared through 5' RACE. Reads for this sample came from a NextSeq 500. The TCR library protocol attached unique molecular identifiers to individual cDNA molecules to correct for sequencing error and PCR bias. Both TCR alpha and beta chains were sequenced, and tight co-correlation was observed between alpha and beta sequence abundances in each sample. The authors' pipeline ran thus. Decombinator V4 was used to annotate TCR sequences for V gene, J gene and CDR3. Expanded TCRs were defined as changing significantly between any two time points under a Poisson model with p below 0.0001. TCR abundances were normalised to the total number of TCRs sequenced per sample and expressed as counts per million. MAIT TCRs were defined by TRAV1-2 paired with TRAJ12, TRAJ20 or TRAJ33, and iNKT TCRs by TRAV10 paired with TRAJ18. VDJdb, accessed 1 November 2021, was searched for CMV, EBV and SARS-CoV-2 annotated TCRs, with TCRs annotated for multiple antigens excluded. The public reads were reprocessed in TCRdb via fastp at Q25 and MiXCR, keeping in-frame beta chains. Records with the same CDR3 protein are collapsed into one entry carrying the most frequent genes and DNA. V and J calls and clone size were set by TCRdb, not the authors. In this sample the table shows approximately 34,000 distinct CDR3 sequences, about 5.3% of which occur a single time. The top ten clonotypes cover about 5.7% of the sample.

The study was a case-control design nested within a healthcare worker cohort in London, UK, with weekly nasopharyngeal swab PCR tests and blood sampling. Healthcare workers were enrolled in the week of the UK lockdown, from 23 to 31 March 2020, and were followed every week for up to roughly 15 weeks. Overall results and qualifications from the work: VDJdb matching was skewed toward anti-spike CD8 responses and likely underestimated virus-specific expansions, missing private and CD4 specificities.

The origin of this receptor is an adult who was a healthcare worker with PCR-confirmed SARS-CoV-2 infection or an uninfected control (not recorded which). The sequenced sample was whole blood, obtained at baseline. The chain uses TRBV28 and TRBJ2-5, with TRBD2 as a weak D call on 6 bases. CDR3 reads: CASSLTPGGGRETQYF. At the DNA level, the sequence is TGTGCCAGCAGTTTAACCCCCGGAGGAGGGAGAGAGACCCAGTACTTC.